These 13 T cell receptor beta chains were all obtained from the same sample, sequenced in a study of cytomegalovirus exposure and HLA in healthy donors. Primers included in the PCR were 60 Vbeta and 13 Jbeta primers. Clones were sequenced by immunoSEQ multiplex PCR, and TCRdb holds only the in-frame ones, with some missing. The sample has about 99,000 clones; 75% to 85% are singletons. Sequenced: PBMCs. The receptors were gathered from a male donor in good health and CMV-seropositive.

This clone ranks as medium-sized. This chain uses TRBV9 with TRBJ1-4, with D uncertain. CDR3 size: 15 residues. Trimming stripped 0 bases from V and 6 bases from J, with 12 bases between. CDR1 is SGDLS, CDR2 YYNGEE, per germline. The CDR3 coding sequence is TGTGCCAGCAGCGTAGCTCAAAGGACTGATGAAAAACTGTTTTTT. This sequence encodes CASSVAQRTDEKLFF.

The genes are TRBV14 and TRBJ2-2, with TRBD2 as a possible D gene (6 bases). Between the trimmed V and J ends, which lost 6 bases and 7 bases, there was a span of 12 bases. The CDR3 is 13 residues long. Germline lookup yields CDR1 SGHDN and CDR2 FVKESK. The CDR3 DNA sequence: TGTGCCAGCAGACTCGGGACTTTCGGGGAGCTGTTTTTT. As protein: CASRLGTFGELFF.

The table lists this clone with a few counts. The chain recombines TRBV5-1 with TRBJ2-7, with 7 bases identical to TRBD1. Germline CDR1 reads SGHRS; CDR2 reads YFSETQ. The CDR3 runs to 11 residues. V gave up 4 bases and J gave up 6 bases; unmatched junction bases: 1. The CDR3 protein is CASSRTGEQYF. The CDR3 DNA reads as TGCGCCAGCAGCCGGACAGGCGAGCAGTACTTC.

This clone was observed once. The J gene is TRBJ1-2, the V gene TRBV6-5; no clear D gene. Germline values: CDR1 MNHEY, CDR2 SVGAGI. V shed 0 bases and J shed 6 bases, with 8 bases lying between them. CDR3 length equals 13 residues. CDR3 protein: CASSYSSRDGYTF. The CDR3 region has the DNA TGTGCCAGCAGTTACTCGAGTCGGGATGGCTACACCTTC.

This chain connects TRBV6-5 to TRBJ1-1; the D gene is possibly TRBD1 (5 bases). V was cut by 5 bases and J by 0 bases, with 10 bases left in between. The length of the CDR3 is 14 residues. The germline V gene has CDR1 MNHEY and CDR2 SVGAGI. This CDR3 is CASSPPGVNTEAFF. The CDR3 nucleotides read TGTGCCAGCAGTCCCCCGGGGGTGAACACTGAAGCTTTCTTT.

The genes are TRBV7-2 and TRBJ1-3; D is ambiguous. This CDR3 spans 14 amino acids. V lost 5 bases, J lost 1 base, and 9 bases lay in between. Germline V gene lookup returns CDR1 SGHTA and CDR2 FQGNSA. This CDR3 reads CASSVSRSGNTIYF. The CDR3 bases are TGTGCCAGCAGCGTTTCCCGTTCTGGAAACACCATATATTTT.

V usage is TRBV30 and J usage is TRBJ1-1, with TRBD1 matching 9 bases. The CDR3 totals 14 residues. In germline, CDR1 is GTSNPN, CDR2 SVGIG (reference sequence). V lost 8 bases and J lost 0; bases outside the gene matches: 7. CDR3 region: CARDRVFMNTEAFF. The CDR3 DNA is TGTGCCCGGGACAGGGTCTTCATGAACACTGAAGCTTTCTTT.

The V and J genes are TRBV7-6 and TRBJ1-3, with a tentative D call TRBD1 (6 bases). V lost 5 bases and J 2 bases, leaving 16 bases between the germline ends. The CDR3 runs to 16 residues. Germline CDR1 SGHVS, CDR2 FNYEAQ. CDR3 protein: CASSARGVGAGNTIYF. Here the CDR3 DNA reads TGTGCCAGCAGCGCCAGGGGAGTAGGGGCTGGAAACACCATATATTTT.

This chain links TRBV18 with TRBJ1-4; 9 nucleotides line up with TRBD1. CDR1 and CDR2 from the germline V gene are KGHSH and LQKENI. With 6 bases clipped from V and 4 bases from J, the junction kept 6 bases outside the gene matches. The CDR3 sequence is 15 residues long. The CDR3 here is CASSVSTGGNEKLFF. The CDR3 DNA is TGTGCCAGCTCCGTATCGACAGGGGGTAATGAAAAACTGTTTTTT.

The CDR3 sequence is CASSFQDNYGYTF. DNA for the CDR3: TGTGCCAGCAGCTTCCAGGATAACTATGGCTACACCTTC. The chain links TRBV5-4 to TRBJ1-2, with no clear D. This CDR3 is 13 amino acids long. Per the germline V gene, CDR1 is SGHNT and CDR2 is YYREEE (reference sequence). V gave up 2 bases and J gave up 1 base, with 6 bases separating them.

V usage is TRBV7-6 and J usage is TRBJ1-2; D may be TRBD1 (5 bases). Germline V CDR1 and CDR2: SGHVS, FNYEAQ. This CDR3 has 15 amino acids. Trimming shortened V by 2 bases and J by 3 bases, and 13 bases separated the two germline ends. The CDR3 region is CASSLTPGLYYGYTF. The CDR3 DNA follows: TGTGCCAGCAGCTTAACGCCGGGACTGTACTATGGCTACACCTTC.

The count of this clone is one. The rearrangement joins TRBV4-1 to TRBJ2-4; 7 bases match TRBD1. With V trimmed by 4 bases and J by 7 bases, 7 bases remained unmatched. The CDR3 loop spans 14 amino acids. Per the germline V gene, CDR1 is MGHRA and CDR2 is YSYEKL. In DNA, the CDR3 is TGCGCCAGCAGCCGGGACAGTGCATCTAACATTCAGTACTTC. This translates into CASSRDSASNIQYF.

This clone showed up just a few times. The same CDR3 can be traced to other DNA sequences in this sample. The rearrangement links TRBV6-1 to TRBJ1-1, with D possibly TRBD1 on 5 matching bases. The germline V and J ends were trimmed by 9 bases and 2 bases, with 10 bases remaining between them. The germline V gene has CDR1 MNHNS and CDR2 SASEGT. This CDR3 is 12 amino acids long. The CDR3 reads CASRGGNTEAFF. Written as DNA, the CDR3 is TGTGCCAGTAGGGGAGGAAACACTGAAGCTTTCTTT.